The present entry profiles one TCR beta chain with its context. The record originates from a study of T cell changes during pregnancy in multiple sclerosis. This table comes from immunoSEQ multiplex PCR, and its TCRdb copy is limited to in-frame clones, with some not included. The sample includes tens of thousands of clones, roughly 90% of them seen just once. Germline V lookup: CDR1 MNHEY, CDR2 SVGAGI. With 6 bases removed from V and 2 bases from J, the gap between germline ends came to 4 bases. There are 11 residues in the CDR3. The rearrangement links TRBV6-5 to TRBJ1-1; D is undetermined. The specimen was peripheral blood, collected before pregnancy. The source of this sequence is a female donor with multiple sclerosis, enrolled in a pregnancy study. The DNA of the CDR3 is TGTGCCAGCAGGTTAAACACTGAAGCTTTCTTT. Translating it yields CASRLNTEAFF.